This TCR beta chain was sequenced during a study of cytomegalovirus exposure and HLA in healthy donors. The assay was immunoSEQ multiplex PCR, and TCRdb's table has in-frame clones only and misses some. Here the sample spans 120,000 or so clones, over 65% being singletons. CDR1 and CDR2 from the germline V gene are GTSNPN and SVGIG (reference sequence). V lost 5 bases, J lost 0 bases, and 3 bases stayed unmatched. The CDR3 runs to 15 residues. The TCR comes from a woman aged 30 to 39 in good health and CMV-seronegative. Source material: PBMCs. V and J are TRBV30 and TRBJ2-6; TRBD1 matches 8 bases. CDR3 nucleotides: TGTGCCTGGGGACAGGGTCGCTCTGGGGCCAACGTCCTGACTTTC. Its translation is CAWGQGRSGANVLTF.